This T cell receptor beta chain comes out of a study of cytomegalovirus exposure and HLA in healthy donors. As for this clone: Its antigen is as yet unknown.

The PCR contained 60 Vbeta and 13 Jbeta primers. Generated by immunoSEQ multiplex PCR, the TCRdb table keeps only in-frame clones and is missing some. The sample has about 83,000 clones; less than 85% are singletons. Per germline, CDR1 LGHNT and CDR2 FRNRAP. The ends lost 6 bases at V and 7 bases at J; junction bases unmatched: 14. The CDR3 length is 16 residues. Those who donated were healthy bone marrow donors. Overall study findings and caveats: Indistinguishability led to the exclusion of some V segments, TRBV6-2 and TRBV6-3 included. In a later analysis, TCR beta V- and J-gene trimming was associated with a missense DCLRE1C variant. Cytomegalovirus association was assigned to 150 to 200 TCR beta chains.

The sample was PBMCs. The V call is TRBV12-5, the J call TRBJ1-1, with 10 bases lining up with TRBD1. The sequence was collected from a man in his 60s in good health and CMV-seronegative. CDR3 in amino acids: CASGFLPGTGAYEAFF. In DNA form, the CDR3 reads TGTGCTAGTGGGTTTCTCCCCGGGACAGGGGCCTATGAAGCTTTCTTT.